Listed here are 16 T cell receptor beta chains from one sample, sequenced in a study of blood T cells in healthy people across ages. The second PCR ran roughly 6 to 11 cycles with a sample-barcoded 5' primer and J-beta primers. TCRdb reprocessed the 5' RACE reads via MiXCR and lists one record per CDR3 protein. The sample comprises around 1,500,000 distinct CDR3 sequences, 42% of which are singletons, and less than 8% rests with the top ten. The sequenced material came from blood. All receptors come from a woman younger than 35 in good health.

CDR3 coding DNA: TGCAGTGCACCAACTAGCGGGCACGAGCAGTACTTC. This encodes CSAPTSGHEQYF. The J gene is TRBJ2-7, the V gene TRBV20-1; TRBD2 agrees at 9 bases. The CDR3 consists of 12 residues. V lost 6 bases to trimming and J lost 5 bases; unmatched junction nucleotides: 5. Per germline, CDR1 DFQATT and CDR2 SNEGSKA (reference sequence).

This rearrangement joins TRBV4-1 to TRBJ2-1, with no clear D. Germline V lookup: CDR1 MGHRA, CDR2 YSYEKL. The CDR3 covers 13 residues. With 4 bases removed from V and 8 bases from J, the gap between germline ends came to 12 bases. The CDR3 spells CASSLYLMDEQFF. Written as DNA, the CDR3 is TGCGCCAGCAGCCTATACCTCATGGATGAGCAGTTCTTC.

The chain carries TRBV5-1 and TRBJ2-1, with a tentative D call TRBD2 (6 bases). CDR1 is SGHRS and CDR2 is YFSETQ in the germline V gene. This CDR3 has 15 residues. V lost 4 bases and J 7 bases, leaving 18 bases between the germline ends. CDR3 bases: TGCGCCAGCAGCCCCGGGACTCGGTTACGAAATGAGCAGTTCTTC. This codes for CASSPGTRLRNEQFF.

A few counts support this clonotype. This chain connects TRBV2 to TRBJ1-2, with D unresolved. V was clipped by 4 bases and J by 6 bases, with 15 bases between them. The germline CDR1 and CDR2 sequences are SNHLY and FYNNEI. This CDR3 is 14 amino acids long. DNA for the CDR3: TGTGCCAGCAGTGGCCCGGGTAATCTCGATGGCTACACCTTC. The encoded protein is CASSGPGNLDGYTF.

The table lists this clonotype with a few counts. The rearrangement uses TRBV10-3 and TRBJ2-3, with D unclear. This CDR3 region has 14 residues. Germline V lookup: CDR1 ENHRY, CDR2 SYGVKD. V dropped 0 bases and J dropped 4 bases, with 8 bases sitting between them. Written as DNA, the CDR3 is TGTGCCATCAGTGAGTCTACAGAGCCAGATACGCAGTATTTT. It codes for CAISESTEPDTQYF.

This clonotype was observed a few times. In DNA, the CDR3 is TGTGCCAGCAGCCCCTCCAATCTAGCGGGGGGGAACGAGCAGTACTTC. Translated: CASSPSNLAGGNEQYF. The chain combines TRBV4-2 with TRBJ2-7; 12 bases line up with TRBD2. The CDR3 is 16 amino acids. The germline V gene encodes CDR1 LGHNA and CDR2 YNFKEQ. The trim removed 4 bases at V and 5 bases at J, leaving 9 bases unmatched.

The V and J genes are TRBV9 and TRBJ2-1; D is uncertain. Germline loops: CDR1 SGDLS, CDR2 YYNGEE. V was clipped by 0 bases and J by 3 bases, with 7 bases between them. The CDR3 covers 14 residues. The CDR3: CASSVGTYYNEQFF. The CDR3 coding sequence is TGTGCCAGCAGCGTAGGGACCTACTACAATGAGCAGTTCTTC.

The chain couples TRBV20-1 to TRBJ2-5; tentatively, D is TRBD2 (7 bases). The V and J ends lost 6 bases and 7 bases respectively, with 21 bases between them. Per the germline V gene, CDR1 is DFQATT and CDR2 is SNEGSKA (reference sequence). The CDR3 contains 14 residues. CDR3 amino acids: CSAPRGGDPGTQYF. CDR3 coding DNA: TGCAGTGCCCCCAGGGGAGGGGATCCGGGGACCCAGTACTTC.

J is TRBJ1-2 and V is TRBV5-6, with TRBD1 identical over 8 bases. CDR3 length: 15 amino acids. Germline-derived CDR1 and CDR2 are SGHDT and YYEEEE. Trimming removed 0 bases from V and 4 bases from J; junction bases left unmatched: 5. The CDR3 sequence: CASSLGKTGVYGYTF. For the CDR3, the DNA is TGTGCCAGCAGCTTGGGGAAGACAGGGGTCTATGGCTACACCTTC. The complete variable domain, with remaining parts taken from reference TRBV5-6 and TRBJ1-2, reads DAGVTQSPTHLIKTRGQQVTLRCSPKSGHDTVSWYQQALGQGPQFIFQYYEEEERQRGNFPDRFSGHQFPNYSSELNVNALLLGDSALYLCASSLGKTGVYGYTFGSGTRLTVV.

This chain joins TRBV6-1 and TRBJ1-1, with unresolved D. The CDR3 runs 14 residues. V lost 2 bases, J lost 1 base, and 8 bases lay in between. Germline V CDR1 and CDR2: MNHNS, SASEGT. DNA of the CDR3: TGTGCCAGCAGTGAAAGTTGGAGGAACACTGAAGCTTTCTTT. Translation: CASSESWRNTEAFF.

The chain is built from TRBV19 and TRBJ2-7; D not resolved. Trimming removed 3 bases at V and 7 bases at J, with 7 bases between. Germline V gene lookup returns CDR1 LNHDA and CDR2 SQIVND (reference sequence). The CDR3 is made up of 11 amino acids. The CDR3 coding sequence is TGTGCCAGTAGTATCTTACGGGAGCAGTACTTC. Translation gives CASSILREQYF. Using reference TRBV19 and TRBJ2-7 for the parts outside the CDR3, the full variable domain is DGGITQSPKYLFRKEGQNVTLSCEQNLNHDAMYWYRQDPGQGLRLIYYSQIVNDFQKGDIAEGYSVSREKKESFPLTVTSAQKNPTAFYLCASSILREQYFGPGTRLTVT.

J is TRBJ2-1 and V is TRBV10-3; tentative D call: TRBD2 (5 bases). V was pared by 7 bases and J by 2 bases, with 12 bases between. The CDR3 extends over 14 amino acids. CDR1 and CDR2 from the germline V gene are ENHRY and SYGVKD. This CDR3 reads CAITSDFPYNEQFF. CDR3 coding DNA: TGTGCCATCACGTCGGACTTTCCCTACAATGAGCAGTTCTTC.

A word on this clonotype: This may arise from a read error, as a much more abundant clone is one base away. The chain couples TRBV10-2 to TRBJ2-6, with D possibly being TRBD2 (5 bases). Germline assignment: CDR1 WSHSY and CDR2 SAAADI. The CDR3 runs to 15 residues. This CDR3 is CTSSEGESGANVLTF. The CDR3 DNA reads TGCACCAGCAGTGAGGGCGAATCTGGGGCCAACGTCCTGACTTTC.

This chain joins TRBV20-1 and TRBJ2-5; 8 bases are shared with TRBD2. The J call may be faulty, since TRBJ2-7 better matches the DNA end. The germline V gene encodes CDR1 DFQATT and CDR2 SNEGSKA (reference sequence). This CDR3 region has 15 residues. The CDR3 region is CSPSQNSGSSGEQYF. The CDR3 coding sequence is TGCAGCCCGAGCCAAAACAGCGGGAGTTCGGGCGAGCAGTACTTC.

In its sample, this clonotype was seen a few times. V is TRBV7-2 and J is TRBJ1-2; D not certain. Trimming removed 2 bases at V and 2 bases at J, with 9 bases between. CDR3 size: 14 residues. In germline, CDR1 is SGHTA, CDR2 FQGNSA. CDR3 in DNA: TGTGCCAGCAGCTTACGGATGAGGAACTATGGCTACACCTTC. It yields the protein CASSLRMRNYGYTF.

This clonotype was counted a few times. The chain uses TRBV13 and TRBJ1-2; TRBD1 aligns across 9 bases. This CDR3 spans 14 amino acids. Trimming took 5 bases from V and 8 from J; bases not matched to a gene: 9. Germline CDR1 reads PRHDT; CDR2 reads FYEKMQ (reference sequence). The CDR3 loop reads CASSKGDRAGGYTF. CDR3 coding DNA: TGTGCCAGCAGCAAAGGGGACAGGGCCGGCGGCTACACCTTC.